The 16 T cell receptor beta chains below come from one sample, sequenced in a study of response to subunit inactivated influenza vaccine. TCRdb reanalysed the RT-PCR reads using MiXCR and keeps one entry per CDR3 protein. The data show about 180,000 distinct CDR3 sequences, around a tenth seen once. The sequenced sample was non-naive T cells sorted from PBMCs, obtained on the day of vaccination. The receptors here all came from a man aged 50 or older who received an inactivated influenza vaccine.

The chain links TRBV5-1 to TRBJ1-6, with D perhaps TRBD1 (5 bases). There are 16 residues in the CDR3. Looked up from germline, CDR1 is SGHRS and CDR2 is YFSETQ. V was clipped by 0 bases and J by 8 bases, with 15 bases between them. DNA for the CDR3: TGCGCCAGCAGCTTGGCGGTCAGGGCCATGGATTCACCCCTCCACTTT. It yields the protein CASSLAVRAMDSPLHF.

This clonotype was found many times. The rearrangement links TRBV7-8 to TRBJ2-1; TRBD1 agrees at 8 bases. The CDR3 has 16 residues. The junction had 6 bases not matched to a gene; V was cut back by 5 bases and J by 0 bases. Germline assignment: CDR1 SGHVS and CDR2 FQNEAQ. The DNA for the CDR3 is TGTGCCAGCAGCCTACAGGGGGATAGCTCCTACAATGAGCAGTTCTTC. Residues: CASSLQGDSSYNEQFF.

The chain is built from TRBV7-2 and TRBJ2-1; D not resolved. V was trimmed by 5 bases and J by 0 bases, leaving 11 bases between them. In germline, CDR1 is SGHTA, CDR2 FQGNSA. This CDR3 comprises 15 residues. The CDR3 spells CASSRSLSSYNEQFF. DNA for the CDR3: TGTGCCAGCAGCAGGTCGTTGAGCTCCTACAATGAGCAGTTCTTC.

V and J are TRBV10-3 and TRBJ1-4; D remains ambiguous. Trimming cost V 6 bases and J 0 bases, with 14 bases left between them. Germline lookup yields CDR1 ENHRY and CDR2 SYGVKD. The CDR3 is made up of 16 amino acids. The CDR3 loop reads CAISGSIFATNEKLFF. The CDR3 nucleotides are TGTGCCATCAGCGGATCCATCTTTGCAACTAATGAAAAACTGTTTTTT.

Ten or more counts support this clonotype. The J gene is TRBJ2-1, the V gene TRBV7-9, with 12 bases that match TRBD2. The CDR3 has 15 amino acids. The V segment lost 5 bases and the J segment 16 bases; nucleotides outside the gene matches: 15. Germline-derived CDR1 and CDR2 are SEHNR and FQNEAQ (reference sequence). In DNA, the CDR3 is TGTGCCAGCAGCCCACCGGGACTAGCGGGCCTTCAGGGTTTCTTC. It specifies CASSPPGLAGLQGFF. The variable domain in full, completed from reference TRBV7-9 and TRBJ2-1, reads DTGVSQNPRHKITKRGQNVTFRCDPISEHNRLYWYRQTLGQGPEFLTYFQNEAQLEKSRLLSDRFSAERPKGSFSTLEIQRTEQGDSAMYLCASSPPGLAGLQGFFGPGTRLTVL.

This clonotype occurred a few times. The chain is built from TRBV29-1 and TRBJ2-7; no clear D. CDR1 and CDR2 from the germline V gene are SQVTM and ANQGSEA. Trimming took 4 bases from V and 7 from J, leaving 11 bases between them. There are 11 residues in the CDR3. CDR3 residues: CSVVDSWEQYF. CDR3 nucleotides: TGCAGCGTTGTGGATTCGTGGGAGCAGTACTTC.

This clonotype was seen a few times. CDR3 bases: TGTGCCAGCAGTTTATCCGGGACAGGGGGCGAGAACACTGAAGCTTTCTTT. Its translation: CASSLSGTGGENTEAFF. The chain couples TRBV27 to TRBJ1-1; 12 nucleotides line up with TRBD1. There are 17 residues in the CDR3. V dropped 0 bases and J dropped 1; count of bases not matched to a gene: 3. Germline V CDR1 and CDR2: MNHEY, SMNVEV (reference sequence).

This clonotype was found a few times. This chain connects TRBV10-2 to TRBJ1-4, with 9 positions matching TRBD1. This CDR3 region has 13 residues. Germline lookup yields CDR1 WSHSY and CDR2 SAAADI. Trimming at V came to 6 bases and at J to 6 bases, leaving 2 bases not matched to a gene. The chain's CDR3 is CASRQGAYEKLFF. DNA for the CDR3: TGCGCCAGCAGACAGGGGGCTTATGAAAAACTGTTTTTT.

The CDR3 reads CASSYKGIPGELFF. CDR3 sequence (DNA): TGTGCCAGCAGTTACAAGGGGATCCCCGGGGAGCTGTTTTTT. The genes are TRBV6-5 and TRBJ2-2, with D perhaps TRBD1 (5 bases). The V end lost 2 bases, the J end lost 6 bases, and 10 bases lay between the germline ends. Germline assignment: CDR1 MNHEY and CDR2 SVGAGI. This CDR3 is built from 14 residues.

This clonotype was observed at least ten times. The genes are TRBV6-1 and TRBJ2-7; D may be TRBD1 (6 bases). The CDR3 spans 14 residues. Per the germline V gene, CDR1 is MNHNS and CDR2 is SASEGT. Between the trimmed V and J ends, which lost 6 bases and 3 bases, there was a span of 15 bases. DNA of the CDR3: TGTGCCAGCAGCACCCAACAGGGTATCTACGAGCAGTACTTC. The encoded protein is CASSTQQGIYEQYF.

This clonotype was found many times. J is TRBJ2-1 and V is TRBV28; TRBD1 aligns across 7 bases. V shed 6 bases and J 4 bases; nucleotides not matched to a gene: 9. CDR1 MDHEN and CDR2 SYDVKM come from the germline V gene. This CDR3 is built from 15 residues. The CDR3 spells CASSGRDRRYNEQFF. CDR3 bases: TGTGCCAGCAGCGGAAGGGACAGAAGATACAATGAGCAGTTCTTC.

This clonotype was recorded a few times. The DNA for the CDR3 is TGTGCCAGCAGCACGAGGGGACAGGGCGCAAATGAGCAGTTCTTC. Protein product: CASSTRGQGANEQFF. The chain links TRBV5-5 to TRBJ2-1; 9 bases fit TRBD1. The CDR3 totals 15 residues. Germline CDR1 SGHKS, CDR2 YYEKEE (reference sequence). Trimming removed 4 bases from V and 7 bases from J; junction bases left unmatched: 9.

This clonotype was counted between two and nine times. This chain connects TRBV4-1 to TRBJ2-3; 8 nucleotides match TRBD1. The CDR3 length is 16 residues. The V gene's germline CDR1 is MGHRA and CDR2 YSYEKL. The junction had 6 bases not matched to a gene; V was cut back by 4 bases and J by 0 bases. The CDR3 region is CASSPDRGPSTDTQYF. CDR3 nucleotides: TGCGCCAGCAGCCCCGACAGGGGCCCTAGCACAGATACGCAGTATTTT.

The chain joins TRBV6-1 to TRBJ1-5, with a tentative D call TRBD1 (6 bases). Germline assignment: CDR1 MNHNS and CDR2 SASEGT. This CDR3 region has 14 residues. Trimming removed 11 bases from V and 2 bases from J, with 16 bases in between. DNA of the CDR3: TGTGCCGGACGCCTGGGGGGGCGCAATCAGCCCCAGCATTTT. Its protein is CAGRLGGRNQPQHF.

Here the CDR3 DNA reads TGTGCCAGCAGTTGGGGAGGCGGCACAGATACGCAGCATTTT. Amino acids: CASSWGGGTDTQHF. The V call is TRBV28, the J call TRBJ2-3; D is unclear. The J call could be wrong; TRBJ1-5 is a better fit for the DNA end. CDR3 size: 14 residues. Germline V CDR1 and CDR2: MDHEN, SYDVKM.

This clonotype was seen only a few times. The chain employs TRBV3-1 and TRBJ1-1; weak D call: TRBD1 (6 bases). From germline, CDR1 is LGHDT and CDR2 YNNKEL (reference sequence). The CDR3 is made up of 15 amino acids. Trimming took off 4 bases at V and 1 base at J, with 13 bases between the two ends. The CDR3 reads CASSPGGIRNTEAFF. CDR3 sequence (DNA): TGTGCCAGCAGCCCCGGGGGCATTAGGAACACTGAAGCTTTCTTT.